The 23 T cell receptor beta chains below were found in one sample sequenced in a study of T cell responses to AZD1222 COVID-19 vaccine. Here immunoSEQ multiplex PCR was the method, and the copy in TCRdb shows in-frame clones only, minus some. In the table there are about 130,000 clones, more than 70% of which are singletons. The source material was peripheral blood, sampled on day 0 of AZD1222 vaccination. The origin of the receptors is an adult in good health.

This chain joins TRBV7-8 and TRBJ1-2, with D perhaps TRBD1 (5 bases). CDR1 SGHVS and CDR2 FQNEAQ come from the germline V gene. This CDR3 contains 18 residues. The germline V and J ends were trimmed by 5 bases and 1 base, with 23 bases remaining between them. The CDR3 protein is CASSLLHVTDGINYGYTF. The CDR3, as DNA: TGTGCCAGCAGCCTCCTCCACGTGACAGACGGAATTAACTATGGCTACACCTTC.

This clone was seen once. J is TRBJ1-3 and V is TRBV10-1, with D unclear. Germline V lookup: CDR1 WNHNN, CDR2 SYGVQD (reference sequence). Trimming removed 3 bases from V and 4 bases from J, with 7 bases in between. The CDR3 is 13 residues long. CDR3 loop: CASSDQIGNTIYF. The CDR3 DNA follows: TGCGCCAGCAGTGACCAGATCGGAAACACCATATATTTT.

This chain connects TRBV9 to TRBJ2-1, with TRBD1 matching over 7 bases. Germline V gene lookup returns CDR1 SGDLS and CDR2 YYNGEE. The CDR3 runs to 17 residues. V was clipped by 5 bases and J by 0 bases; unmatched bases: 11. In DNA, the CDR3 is TGTGCCAGCAGTCCGTCCGGGACAGCGACCTCCTACAATGAGCAGTTCTTC. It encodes CASSPSGTATSYNEQFF.

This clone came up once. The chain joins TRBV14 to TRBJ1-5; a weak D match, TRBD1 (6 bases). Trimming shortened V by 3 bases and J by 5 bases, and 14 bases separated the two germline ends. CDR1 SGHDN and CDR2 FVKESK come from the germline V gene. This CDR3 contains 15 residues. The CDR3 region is CASSHLGTLYQPQHF. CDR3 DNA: TGTGCCAGCAGCCATCTCGGGACACTTTATCAGCCCCAGCATTTT.

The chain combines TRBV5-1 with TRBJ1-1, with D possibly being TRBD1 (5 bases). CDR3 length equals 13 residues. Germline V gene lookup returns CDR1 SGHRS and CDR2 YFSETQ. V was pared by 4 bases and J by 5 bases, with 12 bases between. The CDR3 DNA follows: TGCGCCAGCAGCCCACGGGGGGAGACTGAAGCTTTCTTT. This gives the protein CASSPRGETEAFF.

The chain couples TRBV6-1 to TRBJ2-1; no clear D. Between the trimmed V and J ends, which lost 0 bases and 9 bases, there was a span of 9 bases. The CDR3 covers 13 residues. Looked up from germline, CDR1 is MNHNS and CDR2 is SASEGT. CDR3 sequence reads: CASSEARTAEQFF. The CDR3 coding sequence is TGTGCCAGCAGTGAAGCGAGGACGGCTGAGCAGTTCTTC.

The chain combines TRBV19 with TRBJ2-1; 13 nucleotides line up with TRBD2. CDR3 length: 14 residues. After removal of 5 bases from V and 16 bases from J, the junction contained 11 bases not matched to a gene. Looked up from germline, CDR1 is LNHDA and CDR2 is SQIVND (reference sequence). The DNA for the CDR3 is TGTGCCAGTAGTCTCGTACTAGCGGGAGGGCCGTACTTCTTC. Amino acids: CASSLVLAGGPYFF.

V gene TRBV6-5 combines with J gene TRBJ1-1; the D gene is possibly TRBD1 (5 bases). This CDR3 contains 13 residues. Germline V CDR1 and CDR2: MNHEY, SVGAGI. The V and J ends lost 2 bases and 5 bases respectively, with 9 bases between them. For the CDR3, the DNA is TGTGCCAGCAGTTACGCGGGGGATACTGAAGCTTTCTTT. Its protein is CASSYAGDTEAFF.

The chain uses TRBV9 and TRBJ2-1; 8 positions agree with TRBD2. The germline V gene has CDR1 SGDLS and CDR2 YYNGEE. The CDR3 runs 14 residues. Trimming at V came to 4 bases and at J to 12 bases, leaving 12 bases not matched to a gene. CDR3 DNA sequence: TGTGCCAGCAGCCCCACTATCGGACTAGCCGGGCAGTTCTTC. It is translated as CASSPTIGLAGQFF.

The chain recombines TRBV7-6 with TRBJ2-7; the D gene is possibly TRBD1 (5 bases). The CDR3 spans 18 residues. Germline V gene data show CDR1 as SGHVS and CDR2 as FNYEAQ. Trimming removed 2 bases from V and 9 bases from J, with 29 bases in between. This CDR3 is CASSLSGFTTSFTLRQYF. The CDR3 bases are TGTGCCAGCAGCTTATCAGGGTTTACTACGAGCTTTACCTTGCGGCAGTACTTC.

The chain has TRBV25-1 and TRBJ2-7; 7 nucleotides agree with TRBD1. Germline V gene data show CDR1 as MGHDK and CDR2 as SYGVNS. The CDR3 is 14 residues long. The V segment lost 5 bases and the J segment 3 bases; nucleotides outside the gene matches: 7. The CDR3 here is CASSRAGGVYEQYF. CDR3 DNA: TGTGCCAGCAGTCGGGCAGGGGGAGTCTACGAGCAGTACTTC.

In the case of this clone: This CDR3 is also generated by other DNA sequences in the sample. The CDR3 loop is CASSSTANTEAFF. The CDR3 DNA sequence: TGTGCCAGTAGTTCGACAGCGAACACTGAAGCTTTCTTT. The rearrangement uses TRBV19 and TRBJ1-1; maybe TRBD1 (5 bases). This CDR3 spans 13 amino acids. Germline V lookup: CDR1 LNHDA, CDR2 SQIVND (reference sequence). The V end was cut by 5 bases, the J end by 1 base, with 8 bases between.

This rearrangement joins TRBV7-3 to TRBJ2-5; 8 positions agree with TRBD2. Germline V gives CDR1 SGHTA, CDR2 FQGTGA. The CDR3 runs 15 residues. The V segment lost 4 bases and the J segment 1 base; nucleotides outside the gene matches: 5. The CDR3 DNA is TGTGCCAGCAGCTCATCGGGAGGGTCCCAAGAGACCCAGTACTTC. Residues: CASSSSGGSQETQYF.

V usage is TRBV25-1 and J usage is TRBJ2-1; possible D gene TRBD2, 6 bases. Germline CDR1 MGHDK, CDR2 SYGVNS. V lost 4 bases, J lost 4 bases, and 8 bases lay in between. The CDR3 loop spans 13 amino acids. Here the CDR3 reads CASSAGVYNEQFF. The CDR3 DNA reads TGTGCCAGCAGTGCGGGAGTTTACAATGAGCAGTTCTTC.

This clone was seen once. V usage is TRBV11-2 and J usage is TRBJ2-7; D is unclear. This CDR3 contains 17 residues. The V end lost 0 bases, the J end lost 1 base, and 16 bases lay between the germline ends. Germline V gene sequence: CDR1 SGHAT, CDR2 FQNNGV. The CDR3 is CASSLEFWQSPSYEQYF. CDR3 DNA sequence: TGTGCCAGCAGCTTAGAGTTCTGGCAGTCCCCTTCCTACGAGCAGTACTTC.

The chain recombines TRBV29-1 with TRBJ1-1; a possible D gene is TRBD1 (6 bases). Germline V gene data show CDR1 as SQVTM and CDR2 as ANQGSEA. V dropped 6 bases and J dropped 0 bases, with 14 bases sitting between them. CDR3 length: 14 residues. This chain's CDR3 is CSVQGKLMNTEAFF. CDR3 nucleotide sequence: TGCAGCGTGCAGGGGAAACTCATGAACACTGAAGCTTTCTTT.

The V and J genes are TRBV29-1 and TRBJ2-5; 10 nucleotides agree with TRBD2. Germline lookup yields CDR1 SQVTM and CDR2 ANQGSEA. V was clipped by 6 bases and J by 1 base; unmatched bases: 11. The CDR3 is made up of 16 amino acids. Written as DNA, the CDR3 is TGCAGCGTGGGAGACGATACTAGCGGGGTCCAAGAGACCCAGTACTTC. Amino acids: CSVGDDTSGVQETQYF.

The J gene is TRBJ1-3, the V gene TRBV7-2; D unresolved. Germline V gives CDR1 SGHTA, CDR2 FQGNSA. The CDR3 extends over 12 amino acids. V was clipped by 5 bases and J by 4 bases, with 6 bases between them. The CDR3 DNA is TGTGCCAGCAGCCCCCAGGGAAACACCATATATTTT. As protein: CASSPQGNTIYF.

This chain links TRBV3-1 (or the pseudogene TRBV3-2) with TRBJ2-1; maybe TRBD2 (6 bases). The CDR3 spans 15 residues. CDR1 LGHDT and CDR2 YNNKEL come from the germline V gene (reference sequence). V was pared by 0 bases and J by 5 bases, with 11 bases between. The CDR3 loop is CASSQDLGLHNEQFF. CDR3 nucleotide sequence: TGTGCCAGCAGCCAAGATCTCGGACTACACAATGAGCAGTTCTTC.

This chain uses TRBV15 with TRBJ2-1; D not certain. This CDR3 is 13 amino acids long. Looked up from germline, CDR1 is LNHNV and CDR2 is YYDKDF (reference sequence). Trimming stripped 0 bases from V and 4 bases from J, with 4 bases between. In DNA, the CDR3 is TGTGCCACCAGCAGAGAAAGTTACAATGAGCAGTTCTTC. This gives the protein CATSRESYNEQFF.

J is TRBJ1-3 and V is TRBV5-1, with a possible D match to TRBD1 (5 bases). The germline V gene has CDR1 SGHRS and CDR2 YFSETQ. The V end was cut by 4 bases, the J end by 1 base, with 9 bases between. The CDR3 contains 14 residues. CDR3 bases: TGCGCCAGCAGCCCCCAGGGTTCTGGAAACACCATATATTTT. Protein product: CASSPQGSGNTIYF.

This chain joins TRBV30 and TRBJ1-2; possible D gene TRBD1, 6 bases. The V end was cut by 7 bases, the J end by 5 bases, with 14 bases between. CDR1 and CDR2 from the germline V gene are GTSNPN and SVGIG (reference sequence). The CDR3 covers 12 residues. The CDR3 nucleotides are TGTGCCTACCGTGGGGGCTGGTATGGCTACACCTTC. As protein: CAYRGGWYGYTF.

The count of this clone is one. The CDR3: CASSGQGVQRAEAFF. In DNA, the CDR3 is TGTGCCAGCAGTGGGCAGGGGGTCCAAAGGGCTGAAGCTTTCTTT. V gene TRBV28 combines with J gene TRBJ1-1; 7 nucleotides align to TRBD1. Germline CDR1 and CDR2: MDHEN and SYDVKM. The CDR3 runs to 15 residues. Trimming at V came to 5 bases and at J to 6 bases, leaving 12 bases not matched to a gene.